This T cell receptor (beta chain) was documented in a study of Ad26.COV2.S vaccination and SARS-CoV-2 variants. Overall study context: Donor had been placed in the Ad26.COV2.S arm of the COV1001 trial. General study points: Spike-specific CD8+ and CD4+ T cell responses reportedly showed substantial breadth after vaccination. Vaccine and placebo groups showed comparable non-spike TCR breadth. TCR breadth and depth analyses may have underestimated total T cell responses.

The treatment: 19 received Ad26.COV2.S at low or high dose, single or two shots; 5 received placebo; per-sample allocation not given. Day 63 after the first injection of vaccine or placebo was the sampling time. As regards this clone: The antigen is not known.

Using immunoSEQ multiplex PCR, the repertoire was profiled, and TCRdb retains in-frame clones only, with some absent. The table records 290,000 or so clones, 87% of them present only once. This CDR3 is 15 amino acids long. Trimming left V 3 bases short and J 2 bases short, with 12 bases between. The germline CDR1 and CDR2 sequences are LGHDT and YNNKEL (reference sequence). This TCR was sampled from a person between 18 and 60 years old who received the Ad26.COV2.S COVID-19 vaccine or a placebo. The chain combines TRBV3-1 (or the pseudogene TRBV3-2) with TRBJ2-3; D is unresolved. The starting material was peripheral blood, obtained in a trial of Ad26.COV2.S vaccine versus placebo. The DNA of the CDR3 is TGTGCCAGCAGCCATGGAGTAGGCTCCACAGATACGCAGTATTTT. Protein sequence: CASSHGVGSTDTQYF.